Sequencing of this TCR beta chain was carried out in a study of blood T cell repertoires in COVID-19. At the level of the study: Nucleic acid was either cDNA or gDNA, and it came from T cells, B-cell-depleted T cells, or PBMCs.

This CDR3 contains 13 residues. V lost 4 bases and J lost 7; bases outside the gene matches: 5. Germline CDR1 reads SGHDN; CDR2 reads FVKESK. In the original workflow: Scientists estimated how many nucleated cells there were by amplifying reference gene primers. TCRdb keeps only in-frame clones here, not all; method: immunoSEQ multiplex PCR. V and J calls and clone size follow that table, whereas D and trimming were derived from the DNA. The sample lists about 160,000 clones, around 85% occurring once. The chain combines TRBV14 with TRBJ2-7; 9 positions agree with TRBD2. Sequenced material: peripheral blood. The TCR comes from a man aged 55 to 70 with active or convalescent COVID-19. This CDR3 reads CASSPRLAGEQYF. CDR3 nucleotides: TGTGCCAGCAGCCCCCGGCTAGCGGGGGAGCAGTACTTC.